Listed below are T cell receptor beta chains from one sample, sequenced in a study of lymphopenia after photon versus proton radiotherapy. Some clones are missing from TCRdb's copy, which holds only in-frame ones; the method was immunoSEQ multiplex PCR. Of 60,000 to 75,000 clones in the sample, about 90% were seen once. Source: peripheral blood, taken from a patient treated with proton-based radiotherapy. Receptors were obtained from an elderly man with esophageal cancer. Each CDR3 is given with its conserved first and last residue. Each record gives: clone size, D gene, J gene, V gene, CDR3 DNA, CDR3 protein. The D gene is left open where the match is weak. The size of a clone is reported for some rows only, either as once, few or many, or as a class for expanded clones.

- - TRBJ1-4 TRBV30 TGTGCCTGGAGTGCACAGGAGGGTGAAAAACTGTTTTTT CAWSAQEGEKLFF
- - TRBJ2-5 TRBV7-2 TGTGCCAGCAGCTTAGCGTGGAGTACCCAGTACTTC CASSLAWSTQYF
- - TRBJ2-7 TRBV27 TGTGCCAGCAGTGAGGCCGGTACCTACGAGCAGTACTTC CASSEAGTYEQYF
- - TRBJ1-3 TRBV19 TGTGCCAGTAGTATCGGGGCAGGACCGGGAAACACCATATATTTT CASSIGAGPGNTIYF
- - TRBJ2-3 TRBV7-2 TGTGCCAGCAGCTTAGATGGCCGCGGAGATACGCAGTATTTT CASSLDGRGDTQYF
- - TRBJ2-7 TRBV18 TGTGCCAGCTCACCAGGCGCCGGTATCTACGAGCAGTACTTC CASSPGAGIYEQYF
- TRBD2 TRBJ2-2 TRBV4-3 TGCGCCAGCAGCCGCGCGGGGGGAAACACCGGGGAGCTGTTTTTT CASSRAGGNTGELFF
- - TRBJ1-1 TRBV19 TGTGCCAGTAGTATTAAGGCCTACACTGAAGCTTTCTTT CASSIKAYTEAFF
- TRBD1 TRBJ2-7 TRBV19 TGTGCCAGTAGTGTACAGGGGACCAGCTCCTACGAGCAGTACTTC CASSVQGTSSYEQYF
- - TRBJ2-1 TRBV4-1 TGCGCCAGCAGCCAAGTGTGGCGAAACTCCTACAATGAGCAGTTCTTC CASSQVWRNSYNEQFF
- - TRBJ2-1 TRBV7-3 TGTGCCAGCAGTCCGAGCCGACCCGCGAGTCATGAGCAGTTCTTC CASSPSRPASHEQFF
- - TRBJ1-5 TRBV30 TGTGCCTGGGCCCCAACCTATGGACATCGCAATCAGCCCCAGCATTTT CAWAPTYGHRNQPQHF
- - TRBJ1-2 TRBV9 TGTGCCAGCAGCGTAACCGTCAGCGGAGTCTATGGCTACACCTTC CASSVTVSGVYGYTF
- - TRBJ1-3 TRBV9 TGTGCCAGCAGCGTAGGTGCGTTCTCTGGAAACACCATATATTTT CASSVGAFSGNTIYF
- TRBD1 TRBJ2-1 TRBV4-3 TGCGCCAGCAGTGGGGGACAGGGGTCCAATGAGCAGTTCTTC CASSGGQGSNEQFF
- - TRBJ1-2 TRBV5-1 TGCGCCAGCAGCTTGTCGTCTCAAAGGGATGGCTACACCTTC CASSLSSQRDGYTF
- TRBD1 TRBJ1-4 TRBV30 TGTGCCTGGACGAGCGGGACAGTTAATGAAAAACTGTTTTTT CAWTSGTVNEKLFF
- - TRBJ2-7 TRBV6-4 TGTGCCAGCAGTGAGCGCCCTGGGCCCTACGAGCAGTACTTC CASSERPGPYEQYF
- - TRBJ2-6 TRBV5-1 TGCGCCAGCAGCTTGTTCAAATCCGGGGCCAACGTCCTGACTTTC CASSLFKSGANVLTF
few TRBD2 TRBJ2-3 TRBV4-3 TGCGCCAGCAGCCTACAACTAGCGGGGGCGGTCTCTAGCACAGATACGCAGTATTTT CASSLQLAGAVSSTDTQYF
- - TRBJ1-2 TRBV18 TGTGCCAGCTCACCCCGGGAGGGCGATGGCTACACCTTC CASSPREGDGYTF
once TRBD2 TRBJ2-3 TRBV11-2 TGTGCCAGCAGCCCCCGGATAGCGGGGGGATTCACAGATACGCAGTATTTT CASSPRIAGGFTDTQYF
- - TRBJ1-3 TRBV4-2 TGTGCCAGCAGCCCATTTATAACCTCTGGAAACACCATATATTTT CASSPFITSGNTIYF
- TRBD1 TRBJ1-5 TRBV19 TGTGCCAGCGCCGGGACAGGGGGCAATCAGCCCCAGCATTTT CASAGTGGNQPQHF